These 19 T cell receptor beta chains were all obtained from the same sample, sequenced in a study of vaccination and CD4 T cells after COVID-19. Their antigen targets remain unknown. Treatment described: roughly 10-day PBMC culture with coronavirus spike peptide pools or control peptides (ViraFEST assay). The Oncomine TCR Beta short-read assay was what sequenced the DNA obtained from cultured CD4+ T cells. TCRdb passed the PCR reads through MiXCR, listing each CDR3 protein once. The table includes 20,000 to 25,000 distinct CDR3 sequences, roughly half detected once. Sequencing used CD4+ T cells from blood, cultured in vitro. Receptor source: a human donor who had recovered from COVID-19.

The chain joins TRBV20-1 to TRBJ2-5; D might be TRBD1 (8 bases). CDR1 is DFQATT and CDR2 is SNEGSKA in the germline V gene (reference sequence). This CDR3 has 13 amino acids. The V gene lost 5 bases and the J gene lost 5 bases, with 15 bases spanning the gap. The CDR3 is CSAPPQGGETQYF. The CDR3 DNA reads as TGCAGTGCTCCACCACAGGGGGGGGAGACCCAGTACTTC.

This clonotype was seen a few times. The gene calls are TRBV11-2 and TRBJ1-6, with D perhaps TRBD1 (6 bases). V was clipped by 6 bases and J by 7 bases, with 16 bases between them. The CDR3 consists of 15 residues. From germline, CDR1 is SGHAT and CDR2 FQNNGV. DNA of the CDR3: TGTGCCAGCAGGGGGGCGGGCAGACGCAATTCACCCCTCCACTTT. Translation gives CASRGAGRRNSPLHF.

CDR3 protein: CASSPTPQETQYF. The CDR3 DNA follows: TGTGCCAGCAGCCCCACCCCCCAAGAGACCCAGTACTTC. V gene TRBV7-8 combines with J gene TRBJ2-5; D is unclear. In germline, CDR1 is SGHVS, CDR2 FQNEAQ. Trimming removed 5 bases at V and 1 base at J, with 8 bases between. This CDR3 has 13 residues. Full variable domain (remainder filled in from reference TRBV7-8 and TRBJ2-5): GAGVSQSPRYKVAKRGQDVALRCDPISGHVSLFWYQQALGQGPEFLTYFQNEAQLDKSGLPSDRFFAERPEGSVSTLKIQRTQQEDSAVYLCASSPTPQETQYFGPGTRLLVL.

By frequency in the sample, this clonotype is medium-sized (0.01 to 0.1%). The rearrangement joins TRBV7-2 to TRBJ1-2; D is possibly TRBD1 (5 bases). Looked up from germline, CDR1 is SGHTA and CDR2 is FQGNSA. The CDR3 has 13 amino acids. V lost 3 bases and J 4 bases, leaving 9 bases between the germline ends. CDR3 in DNA: TGTGCCAGCAGCTTGACAGTTACCTATGGCTACACCTTC. Its protein is CASSLTVTYGYTF.

The V call is TRBV19, the J call TRBJ2-4; D uncertain. From germline, CDR1 is LNHDA and CDR2 SQIVND (reference sequence). The CDR3 runs to 15 residues. V was pared by 4 bases and J by 0 bases, with 10 bases between. CDR3 sequence reads: CASSSRVLAKNIQYF. CDR3 DNA sequence: TGTGCCAGTAGTAGCCGGGTTCTAGCCAAAAACATTCAGTACTTC.

J is TRBJ1-4 and V is TRBV20-1; weak D call: TRBD1 (6 bases). The germline V gene encodes CDR1 DFQATT and CDR2 SNEGSKA (reference sequence). This CDR3 spans 14 amino acids. Trimming took off 2 bases at V and 7 bases at J, with 14 bases between the two ends. The chain's CDR3 is CSARHSGEGEKLFF. The CDR3 DNA reads as TGCAGTGCTAGACACTCAGGGGAAGGTGAAAAACTGTTTTTT.

The chain joins TRBV27 to TRBJ2-3; unclear D gene. Per the germline V gene, CDR1 is MNHEY and CDR2 is SMNVEV (reference sequence). This CDR3 region has 17 residues. The ends were cut back, 5 bases at V and 8 bases at J, with 26 bases in the middle. CDR3 sequence: CASSRKFGRHPDGTQYF. The CDR3 DNA reads TGTGCCAGCAGTCGAAAATTCGGCAGGCACCCGGACGGTACGCAGTATTTT.

This clonotype is labeled medium-sized. The chain employs TRBV15 and TRBJ1-2; no clear D. V gave up 1 base and J gave up 1 base, with 16 bases separating them. The CDR3 is 17 amino acids. Germline loops: CDR1 LNHNV, CDR2 YYDKDF (reference sequence). The CDR3 spells CATSRGGNLALNYGYTF. The CDR3 DNA sequence: TGTGCCACCAGCAGAGGAGGAAATCTGGCCCTTAACTATGGCTACACCTTC.

V usage is TRBV20-1 and J usage is TRBJ2-5; a weak D match, TRBD1 (5 bases). The CDR3 length is 12 residues. The germline V gene has CDR1 DFQATT and CDR2 SNEGSKA (reference sequence). V was shortened by 2 bases and J by 5 bases, with 9 bases between the two germline ends. CDR3 bases: TGCAGTGCTAGAAGGGGTGACGAGACCCAGTACTTC. Amino acids: CSARRGDETQYF.

The genes are TRBV5-1 and TRBJ2-1, with 8 bases matching TRBD2. The CDR3 covers 15 residues. Germline V gene lookup returns CDR1 SGHRS and CDR2 YFSETQ. The trim removed 0 bases at V and 10 bases at J, leaving 9 bases unmatched. CDR3: CASSLAGLGAWEQFF. The DNA for the CDR3 is TGCGCCAGCAGCTTGGCGGGACTAGGGGCGTGGGAGCAGTTCTTC.

The CDR3 DNA sequence: TGCAGTGCGCTAGCGGGAGGCAAGGCCCTCAATGAGCAGTTCTTC. It translates to CSALAGGKALNEQFF. V gene TRBV20-1 combines with J gene TRBJ2-1, with TRBD2 identical over 11 bases. J lost 6 bases, V lost 6 bases, and 10 bases had no gene match. CDR1 is DFQATT, CDR2 SNEGSKA, per germline (reference sequence). The CDR3 is made up of 15 amino acids.

This clonotype came up once. The rearrangement joins TRBV12-3 or TRBV12-4 to TRBJ1-5, with D maybe TRBD1 (6 bases). Trimming took off 6 bases at V and 7 bases at J, with 16 bases between the two ends. CDR3 size: 14 residues. In DNA form, the CDR3 reads TGTGCCAGCAGCAGGACAGCTGACTGGCAGCCCCAGCATTTT. Encoded protein: CASSRTADWQPQHF.

This sequence joins TRBV11-2 and TRBJ1-6, with TRBD1 matching 8 bases. Germline V gene data show CDR1 as SGHAT and CDR2 as FQNNGV. The CDR3 has 16 amino acids. V shed 5 bases, J shed 0 bases, and the junction held 3 bases outside the gene matches. The chain's CDR3 is CASSRQGSSYNSPLHF. CDR3 nucleotides: TGTGCCAGCAGCCGACAGGGGAGCTCCTATAATTCACCCCTCCACTTT.

This chain links TRBV24-1 with TRBJ1-2; D call uncertain. CDR3 length equals 13 residues. V was cut by 8 bases and J by 1 base, with 10 bases left in between. Germline CDR1 KGHDR, CDR2 SFDVKD. This CDR3 is CATKPDGNYGYTF. The DNA for the CDR3 is TGTGCCACCAAGCCGGACGGTAACTATGGCTACACCTTC.

The chain couples TRBV6-1 to TRBJ2-7; D ambiguous. Trimming took 6 bases from V and 8 from J, leaving 11 bases between them. The CDR3 is 11 residues long. Germline V lookup: CDR1 MNHNS, CDR2 SASEGT. For the CDR3, the DNA is TGTGCCAGCAGCTCCCAGAGGCAGCAGTACTTC. Translated: CASSSQRQQYF.

This clonotype appeared a single time. The rearrangement joins TRBV5-1 to TRBJ2-3; D is perhaps TRBD1 (6 bases). This CDR3 is 16 amino acids long. Trimming took off 0 bases at V and 5 bases at J, with 16 bases between the two ends. Germline V gives CDR1 SGHRS, CDR2 YFSETQ. CDR3 DNA: TGCGCCAGCAGCTTGGAGGGGGTAGGTGGAAAAGATACGCAGTATTTT. It specifies CASSLEGVGGKDTQYF.

The sample holds a few counts of this clonotype. The chain is built from TRBV20-1 and TRBJ2-2; 7 bases fit TRBD2. V shed 0 bases and J 6 bases; nucleotides not matched to a gene: 4. Germline V CDR1 and CDR2: DFQATT, SNEGSKA (reference sequence). The CDR3 runs to 14 residues. This chain's CDR3 is CSARDSRGAGELFF. CDR3 coding DNA: TGCAGTGCTAGAGATTCCCGGGGGGCCGGGGAGCTGTTTTTT.

This chain joins TRBV6-1 and TRBJ2-7; 14 bases match TRBD2. V dropped 6 bases and J dropped 11; count of bases not matched to a gene: 15. This CDR3 comprises 16 residues. The germline V gene encodes CDR1 MNHNS and CDR2 SASEGT. The CDR3 here is CASSPQRLAGGPRKYF. The CDR3 DNA reads TGTGCCAGCAGCCCACAGAGACTAGCGGGAGGGCCTAGGAAGTACTTC.

The chain recombines TRBV7-9 with TRBJ2-1; 7 bases match TRBD2. V gave up 7 bases and J gave up 3 bases; unmatched junction bases: 9. The germline V gene has CDR1 SEHNR and CDR2 FQNEAQ (reference sequence). The CDR3 runs 15 residues. The DNA of the CDR3 is TGTGCCAGCAACGGCGGGAGAATTCACTACAATGAGCAGTTCTTC. Its protein is CASNGGRIHYNEQFF.